A single sample is the source of the 19 T cell receptor beta chains below, sequenced in a study of breast tumors, draining lymph nodes, adjacent tissues. TCRdb ran MiXCR on the multiplex PCR reads and lists one entry per CDR3 protein. The sample lists 45,000 to 60,000 distinct CDR3 sequences, under 25% seen once, with over 6.5% in the top ten. Sequencing was performed on breast tumor tissue. The receptors derive from a female donor with breast cancer. Some clones in this sample may be carry-over from other donors' samples.

This clonotype was counted ten times or more. V is TRBV12-3 or TRBV12-4 and J is TRBJ1-3; D is undetermined. This CDR3 region has 14 residues. V was cut by 6 bases and J by 0 bases, with 9 bases left in between. This chain's CDR3 is CASRDVVSGNTIYF. CDR3 DNA: TGTGCCAGCAGAGACGTAGTCTCTGGAAACACCATATATTTT.

The rearrangement joins TRBV4-1 to TRBJ1-1; no reliable D call. Trimming shortened V by 1 base and J by 0 bases, and 9 bases separated the two germline ends. The CDR3 spans 15 residues. Germline values: CDR1 MGHRA, CDR2 YSYEKL. CDR3 sequence: CASSQVPEMNTEAFF. CDR3 in DNA: TGCGCCAGCAGCCAAGTGCCAGAGATGAACACTGAAGCTTTCTTT.

Turning to this clonotype: A clone one base away is much larger, so this may be a read error. The gene calls are TRBV24-1 and TRBJ2-5, with 9 positions matching TRBD1. CDR3 length equals 15 residues. CDR1 is KGHDR and CDR2 is SFDVKD in the germline V gene. The chain's CDR3 is CATSDVQGARETQSF. The CDR3 DNA is TGTGCCACCAGTGATGTACAGGGGGCGAGGGAGACCCAGTCCTTC.

This clonotype was seen repeatedly, ten times or more. The rearrangement joins TRBV27 to TRBJ2-2; no firm D call. The V end lost 3 bases, the J end lost 2 bases, and 10 bases lay between the germline ends. The germline V gene has CDR1 MNHEY and CDR2 SMNVEV (reference sequence). The CDR3 is 15 residues long. CDR3: CASSLAQTNTGELFF. In DNA form, the CDR3 reads TGTGCCAGCAGTTTGGCGCAGACCAACACCGGGGAGCTGTTTTTT.

This clonotype was detected ten times or more. This sequence joins TRBV11-2 and TRBJ2-5; no definite D call. V lost 3 bases and J 1 base, leaving 6 bases between the germline ends. CDR1 and CDR2 (germline): SGHAT, FQNNGV. The CDR3 covers 13 residues. In DNA form, the CDR3 reads TGTGCCAGCAGCTTCGGCAGCCAAGAGACCCAGTACTTC. Its protein is CASSFGSQETQYF.

On this clonotype: A junction boundary mismatches the germline segment, possibly from a read error. The chain links TRBV25-1 to TRBJ2-5; no reliable D call. Germline CDR1 and CDR2: MGHDK and SYGVNS. The CDR3 loop spans 15 amino acids. The CDR3 reads CACSEGGILQETQYF. In nucleotides, the CDR3 is TGTGCCTGCAGCGAAGGTGGAATACTCCAAGAGACCCAGTACTTC.

This clonotype was observed at least ten times. The V and J genes are TRBV6-4 and TRBJ2-7, with TRBD2 matching 7 bases. This CDR3 is built from 14 residues. CDR1 and CDR2 from the germline V gene are MRHNA and SNTAGT. The V segment lost 5 bases and the J segment 5 bases; nucleotides outside the gene matches: 9. The CDR3 is CASSISAGVDEQYF. CDR3 DNA: TGTGCCAGCAGTATCTCGGCGGGGGTAGACGAGCAGTACTTC.

The sample holds many counts of this clonotype. The CDR3: CASSFGTTDSGNTIYF. The CDR3 DNA sequence: TGCGCCAGCAGCTTCGGGACAACAGACTCTGGAAACACCATATATTTT. The chain joins TRBV5-1 to TRBJ1-3; D is perhaps TRBD1 (6 bases). This CDR3 is built from 16 residues. Germline loops: CDR1 SGHRS, CDR2 YFSETQ. V was cut by 2 bases and J by 0 bases, with 12 bases left in between.

CDR3 nucleotides: TGTGCCAGCAGACTTCGCGGGAGGCATGGCTACACCTTC. Translated: CASRLRGRHGYTF. The rearrangement joins TRBV28 to TRBJ1-2, with D unclear. Germline values: CDR1 MDHEN, CDR2 SYDVKM. Trimming left V 6 bases short and J 6 bases short, with 14 bases between. This CDR3 has 13 residues.

Many counts were recorded for this clonotype. V is TRBV9 and J is TRBJ2-3; D may be TRBD1 (6 bases). Germline CDR1 is SGDLS and CDR2 is YYNGEE. The CDR3 length is 14 residues. V dropped 6 bases and J dropped 0 bases, with 11 bases sitting between them. The CDR3 bases are TGTGCCAGCAACGTGGGGGCGAGCACAGATACGCAGTATTTT. It codes for CASNVGASTDTQYF.

This clonotype was counted ten times or more. The V gene is TRBV6-1, the J gene TRBJ2-2, with 9 nucleotides matching TRBD1. V lost 5 bases, J lost 3 bases, and 4 bases stayed unmatched. Germline V lookup: CDR1 MNHNS, CDR2 SASEGT. This CDR3 comprises 15 residues. CDR3 DNA: TGTGCCAGCAGTCAGGGACAGGGTTACACCGGGGAGCTGTTTTTT. This gives the protein CASSQGQGYTGELFF.

The sample holds many counts of this clonotype. The rearrangement uses TRBV20-1 and TRBJ2-1; 9 bases are a match to TRBD2. CDR3 length equals 14 residues. The V and J ends lost 3 bases and 8 bases, in that order; junction bases with no gene match: 8. Germline CDR1 reads DFQATT; CDR2 reads SNEGSKA (reference sequence). The DNA of the CDR3 is TGCAGTGCTAGTGAGGCGGGGGGGAGGGATGAGCAGTTCTTC. Protein: CSASEAGGRDEQFF.

Turning to this clonotype: No conserved phenylalanine or tryptophan is present at the end of the CDR3, so a read error is the likely explanation. The CDR3 protein is CASSQGTGQGDYGYTS. In DNA, the CDR3 is TGCGCCAGCAGCCAAGGGACAGGGCAGGGTGACTATGGCTACACCTCC. The rearrangement uses TRBV4-1 and TRBJ1-2; 8 nucleotides line up with TRBD1. V was pared by 1 base and J by 3 bases, with 7 bases of the junction left unmatched. CDR3 size: 16 residues. Per germline, CDR1 MGHRA and CDR2 YSYEKL.

This clonotype has a count of ten or more. The chain is built from TRBV7-7 and TRBJ2-3, with 8 bases lining up with TRBD2. The CDR3 runs 16 residues. CDR1 SSHAT and CDR2 FNYEAQ come from the germline V gene (reference sequence). V lost 7 bases, J lost 4 bases, and 13 bases stayed unmatched. CDR3 nucleotides: TGTGCCAGCAAGCTTCGGGCGGGGGGCCCCCCAGATACGCAGTATTTT. Translated: CASKLRAGGPPDTQYF.

Details on this clonotype: A much bigger clone sits one base away, suggesting this may be a read error. This chain uses TRBV18 with TRBJ1-2, with 8 bases identical to TRBD1. Germline CDR1 KGHSH, CDR2 LQKENI. The CDR3 covers 13 residues. The CDR3 sequence: CVSSLGTGGGYTF. CDR3 DNA: TGTGTCAGCTCACTTGGTACAGGGGGTGGCTACACCTTC.

This chain connects TRBV7-2 to TRBJ2-1; 11 bases agree with TRBD2. Germline V gene lookup returns CDR1 SGHTA and CDR2 FQGNSA. With 5 bases clipped from V and 8 bases from J, the junction kept 8 bases outside the gene matches. The CDR3 is made up of 15 amino acids. CDR3 DNA sequence: TGTGCCAGCAGCGCAATCCTAGCGGGGGGCGATGAGCAGTTCTTC. This translates into CASSAILAGGDEQFF. Based on the CDR3 plus reference TRBV7-2 and TRBJ2-1, the full variable domain is GAGVSQSPSNKVTEKGKDVELRCDPISGHTALYWYRQSLGQGLEFLIYFQGNSAPDKSGLPSDRFSAERTGGSVSTLTIQRTQQEDSAVYLCASSAILAGGDEQFFGPGTRLTVL.

This clonotype turned up a few times. This sequence joins TRBV7-9 and TRBJ2-3; D is unresolved. The CDR3 spans 15 residues. V gave up 5 bases and J gave up 7 bases, with 19 bases separating them. Germline V CDR1 and CDR2: SEHNR, FQNEAQ (reference sequence). For the CDR3, the DNA is TGTGCCAGCAGCCAAACCAGATCCACAAGAAATACGCAGTATTTT. This sequence encodes CASSQTRSTRNTQYF.

At least ten counts were recorded for this clonotype. The chain combines TRBV5-1 with TRBJ2-1; D gene unclear. Per germline, CDR1 SGHRS and CDR2 YFSETQ. This CDR3 is 16 amino acids long. Trimming removed 0 bases from V and 3 bases from J, with 13 bases in between. The CDR3 region has the DNA TGCGCCAGCAGCTTGGGTGGGTTACCTGGCTACAATGAGCAGTTCTTC. This encodes CASSLGGLPGYNEQFF.

This clonotype was recorded many times. The V and J genes are TRBV7-9 and TRBJ2-2; perhaps TRBD2 as D (5 bases). The germline V gene has CDR1 SEHNR and CDR2 FQNEAQ (reference sequence). CDR3 length equals 15 residues. Trimming left V 1 base short and J 1 base short, with 7 bases between. The CDR3 region is CASSLGGGNTGELFF. The CDR3 DNA sequence: TGTGCCAGCAGCTTAGGCGGAGGGAACACCGGGGAGCTGTTTTTT.